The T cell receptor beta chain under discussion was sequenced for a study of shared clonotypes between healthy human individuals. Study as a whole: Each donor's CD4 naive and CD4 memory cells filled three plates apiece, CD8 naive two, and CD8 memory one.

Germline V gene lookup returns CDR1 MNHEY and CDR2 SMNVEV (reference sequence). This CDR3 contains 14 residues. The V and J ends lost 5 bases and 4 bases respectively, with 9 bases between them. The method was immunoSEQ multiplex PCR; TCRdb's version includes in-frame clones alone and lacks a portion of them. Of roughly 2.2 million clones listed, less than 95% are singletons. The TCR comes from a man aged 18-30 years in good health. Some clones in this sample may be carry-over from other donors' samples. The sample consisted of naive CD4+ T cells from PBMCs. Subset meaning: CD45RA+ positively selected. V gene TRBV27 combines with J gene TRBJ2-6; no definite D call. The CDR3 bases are TGTGCCAGCAGTACCCTGGTAGGGGCCAACGTCCTGACTTTC. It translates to CASSTLVGANVLTF.